The 14 T cell receptor beta chains reported below all come from one sample, sequenced in a study of CD8+ T cells in alopecia areata. The treatment: oral pan-JAK inhibitor, 5-10 mg twice daily. It was cDNA, reverse transcribed from extracted RNA, that served as the sequencing template. Some clones are missing from TCRdb's copy, which holds only in-frame ones; the method was immunoSEQ multiplex PCR. The sample contains about 140,000 clones, around 82% of which appear only once. The sequences come from CD8+ T cells sorted from blood, collected at week 4, from a patient treated with tofacitinib. These receptors came from a human donor with alopecia areata.

The gene calls are TRBV27 and TRBJ2-3; 11 nucleotides line up with TRBD2. Trimming removed 4 bases from V and 7 bases from J; junction bases left unmatched: 7. Germline CDR1 MNHEY, CDR2 SMNVEV (reference sequence). The CDR3 runs to 15 residues. This CDR3 is CASSSTSGGDYTQYF. CDR3 DNA: TGTGCCAGCAGTTCAACTAGCGGGGGCGACTATACGCAGTATTTT.

This chain joins TRBV7-2 and TRBJ2-3, with D maybe TRBD2 (5 bases). The V end lost 2 bases, the J end lost 3 bases, and 18 bases lay between the germline ends. The germline gives CDR1 SGHTA, CDR2 FQGNSA. The CDR3 runs 17 residues. The CDR3 nucleotides are TGTGCCAGCAGCTTATTAGGCTGGACTTGGTGGACAGATACGCAGTATTTT. It yields the protein CASSLLGWTWWTDTQYF.

The chain recombines TRBV4-3 with TRBJ2-7; TRBD1 aligns across 10 bases. This CDR3 is 16 amino acids long. V gave up 0 bases and J gave up 2 bases; unmatched junction bases: 4. Per the germline V gene, CDR1 is LGHNA and CDR2 is YSLEER. The CDR3 coding sequence is TGCGCCAGCAGCCAAGACTCCGGGACAGGGGCCTACGAGCAGTACTTC. It is translated as CASSQDSGTGAYEQYF.

The chain employs TRBV30 and TRBJ1-1; 7 nucleotides line up with TRBD1. The J segment lost 2 bases and the V segment lost 5 bases, leaving 5 bases of the junction unmatched. This CDR3 is 13 amino acids long. Germline values: CDR1 GTSNPN, CDR2 SVGIG (reference sequence). CDR3 region: CAWEGQPNTEAFF. The CDR3 nucleotides read TGTGCCTGGGAGGGACAGCCCAACACTGAAGCTTTCTTT.

The J gene is TRBJ2-1, the V gene TRBV29-1; 14 bases match TRBD2. Germline loops: CDR1 SQVTM, CDR2 ANQGSEA. J lost 3 bases, V lost 4 bases, and 17 bases had no gene match. The CDR3 is made up of 20 amino acids. DNA for the CDR3: TGCAGCGTTGTTGGGACAGGGCTGACTAGCGGGAGGGCCTACTACAATGAGCAGTTCTTC. Encoded protein: CSVVGTGLTSGRAYYNEQFF.

The rearrangement uses TRBV29-1 and TRBJ2-5, with D unresolved. The V gene's germline CDR1 is SQVTM and CDR2 ANQGSEA. Trimming cost V 0 bases and J 4 bases, with 12 bases left between them. The CDR3 totals 14 residues. The CDR3 DNA reads as TGCAGCGTTGAAGATTACTCTGCACGAGAGACCCAGTACTTC. Encoded protein: CSVEDYSARETQYF.

This chain links TRBV5-1 with TRBJ2-5, with unresolved D. The DNA end is a closer match to TRBJ2-7, so the J assignment may be wrong. This CDR3 comprises 13 residues. Germline V CDR1 and CDR2: SGHRS, YFSETQ. The CDR3 DNA sequence: TGCGCCAGCAGCTTGGGTGAACACCCCGAGCAGTACTTC. Translation gives CASSLGEHPEQYF.

V gene TRBV15 combines with J gene TRBJ2-1; D not certain. The V end was cut by 0 bases, the J end by 5 bases, with 8 bases between. The germline CDR1 and CDR2 sequences are LNHNV and YYDKDF (reference sequence). The CDR3 consists of 14 residues. This CDR3 is CATSRELGNNEQFF. The CDR3 DNA reads as TGTGCCACCAGCAGAGAGTTGGGTAACAATGAGCAGTTCTTC. Supplemented by reference TRBV15 and TRBJ2-1, the full variable domain reads DAMVIQNPRYQVTQFGKPVTLSCSQTLNHNVMYWYQQKSSQAPKLLFHYYDKDFNNEADTPDNFQSRRPNTSFCFLDIRSPGLGDTAMYLCATSRELGNNEQFFGPGTRLTVL.

This sequence joins TRBV5-1 and TRBJ2-7; 10 bases align to TRBD1. Germline V gene data show CDR1 as SGHRS and CDR2 as YFSETQ. J gave up 1 base and V 7 bases, and 5 bases lay outside the gene matches. This CDR3 has 14 amino acids. The chain's CDR3 is CASHRGQGSYEQYF. DNA of the CDR3: TGCGCCAGCCACCGGGGACAGGGGTCCTACGAGCAGTACTTC.

The rearrangement links TRBV7-2 to TRBJ2-1; TRBD1 aligns across 7 bases. Per the germline V gene, CDR1 is SGHTA and CDR2 is FQGNSA. Trimming removed 5 bases from V and 5 bases from J; junction bases left unmatched: 6. The length of the CDR3 is 14 residues. DNA of the CDR3: TGTGCCAGCAGCCGGCGGACAGGTAACAATGAGCAGTTCTTC. This sequence encodes CASSRRTGNNEQFF.

The J gene is TRBJ2-3, the V gene TRBV6-5; D gene unclear. Germline CDR1 reads MNHEY; CDR2 reads SVGAGI. This CDR3 contains 13 residues. V dropped 6 bases and J dropped 4 bases, with 11 bases sitting between them. The CDR3 here is CASSYSSADTQYF. The CDR3 DNA is TGTGCCAGCAGCTATAGCAGCGCAGATACGCAGTATTTT.

V usage is TRBV9 and J usage is TRBJ2-3; 10 bases are a match to TRBD2. J gave up 0 bases and V 0 bases, and 4 bases lay outside the gene matches. The germline V gene has CDR1 SGDLS and CDR2 YYNGEE. This CDR3 region has 17 residues. DNA for the CDR3: TGTGCCAGCAGCGTAGCTAGCGGGGGAATCAGCACAGATACGCAGTATTTT. Its protein product is CASSVASGGISTDTQYF.

The chain couples TRBV27 to TRBJ2-7, with a possible D match to TRBD1 (5 bases). CDR1 and CDR2 (germline): MNHEY, SMNVEV (reference sequence). The CDR3 has 16 amino acids. Trimming shortened V by 4 bases and J by 2 bases, and 18 bases separated the two germline ends. CDR3 sequence: CASSSSRAPGPYEQYF. In DNA form, the CDR3 reads TGTGCCAGCAGTTCCTCCCGGGCCCCAGGGCCCTACGAGCAGTACTTC.

This chain joins TRBV7-9 and TRBJ2-2; D is possibly TRBD1 (5 bases). CDR3 length: 15 amino acids. V lost 7 bases to trimming and J lost 1 base, with 13 bases between them. Germline V gene sequence: CDR1 SEHNR, CDR2 FQNEAQ (reference sequence). The CDR3 DNA sequence: TGTGCCAGCATCCAAAACGACAGGAACACCGGGGAGCTGTTTTTT. This codes for CASIQNDRNTGELFF.